The entry below gives a single TCR beta chain sequence along with its context. The antigen is not known. These data originate in a study of cytomegalovirus exposure and HLA in healthy donors. Looking at the study overall: Within the Caucasian-associated ancestry cluster were around 80% of the approximately 400 genotyped donors.

General study findings and limits: In a later analysis, most CMV-associated TCR beta chains appeared HLA-restricted.

PCR used 60 Vbeta primers and 13 Jbeta primers. TCRdb's copy holds only in-frame clones and misses some; the assay was immunoSEQ multiplex PCR. Here the sample spans roughly 110,000 clones, around three quarters being singletons. The CDR3 runs to 15 residues. Trimming took 5 bases from V and 6 from J; bases not matched to a gene: 9. From germline, CDR1 is SNHLY and CDR2 FYNNEI. The TCR was taken from a male donor in good health and CMV-seronegative. Sequenced sample: PBMCs. The V call is TRBV2, the J call TRBJ1-4; 7 nucleotides align to TRBD1. The CDR3 is CASSLGGRWDEKLFF. Written as DNA, the CDR3 is TGTGCCAGCAGTCTAGGGGGCAGATGGGATGAAAAACTGTTTTTT.